This passage covers 22 T cell receptor beta chains from one sample sequenced in a study of blood T cell repertoires in COVID-19. Clones were read by immunoSEQ multiplex PCR, and TCRdb kept only the in-frame ones, dropping some. Of under 350,000 clones listed, about 92% were seen once; the top ten hold 2% to 3%. The sequenced material came from PBMCs or T cells enriched from blood (not recorded which). The receptors derive from a man in his fifties or sixties who had recovered from COVID-19.

V usage is TRBV6-4 and J usage is TRBJ1-6, with TRBD1 matching 8 bases. The length of the CDR3 is 15 residues. The germline CDR1 and CDR2 sequences are MRHNA and SNTAGT. V lost 4 bases and J lost 8; bases outside the gene matches: 7. This chain's CDR3 is CASSGTAGGDSPLHF. Written as DNA, the CDR3 is TGTGCCAGCAGTGGAACCGCAGGGGGCGATTCACCCCTCCACTTT.

The chain is built from TRBV7-8 and TRBJ2-1, with D unclear. Trimming pared 4 bases from V and 4 bases from J, leaving 14 bases between. Germline lookup yields CDR1 SGHVS and CDR2 FQNEAQ. This CDR3 is 15 amino acids long. CDR3 nucleotide sequence: TGTGCCAGCAGCTCAATCCATGGGCCATACAATGAGCAGTTCTTC. Encoded protein: CASSSIHGPYNEQFF.

The chain couples TRBV5-1 to TRBJ2-7; the D gene is possibly TRBD1 (5 bases). The CDR3 contains 12 residues. Germline V gives CDR1 SGHRS, CDR2 YFSETQ. Trimming left V 4 bases short and J 4 bases short, with 9 bases between. The CDR3 reads CASSQQGYEQYF. CDR3 bases: TGCGCCAGCAGCCAGCAGGGTTACGAGCAGTACTTC.

The chain uses TRBV19 and TRBJ2-4, with 10 bases fitting TRBD1. The CDR3 sequence is 15 residues long. V trimming: 4 bases; J trimming: 8 bases; junction bases outside the gene matches: 8. The germline gives CDR1 LNHDA, CDR2 SQIVND (reference sequence). CDR3: CASSKTGTGAYIQYF. The DNA of the CDR3 is TGTGCCAGTAGTAAGACCGGGACAGGGGCTTACATTCAGTACTTC.

The chain combines TRBV12-5 with TRBJ2-3; maybe TRBD1 (5 bases). CDR3 length: 16 amino acids. Germline V gene data show CDR1 as LGHNT and CDR2 as FRNRAP. Trimming shortened V by 1 base and J by 3 bases, and 14 bases separated the two germline ends. For the CDR3, the DNA is TGTGCTAGTGGTTTGGGACCTGGGGCCCTAACAGATACGCAGTATTTT. It specifies CASGLGPGALTDTQYF. Filled out from reference TRBV12-5 and TRBJ2-3, the complete variable domain reads DARVTQTPRHKVTEMGQEVTMRCQPILGHNTVFWYRQTMMQGLELLAYFRNRAPLDDSGMPKDRFSAEMPDATLATLKIQPSEPRDSAVYFCASGLGPGALTDTQYFGPGTRLTVL.

The chain is built from TRBV5-8 and TRBJ2-1, with 10 positions matching TRBD2. The germline V gene encodes CDR1 SGHTS and CDR2 YDEGEE. The CDR3 has 17 amino acids. The V segment lost 4 bases and the J segment 4 bases; nucleotides outside the gene matches: 11. CDR3 protein: CASSVTLTSGLYNEQFF. The CDR3, as DNA: TGTGCCAGCAGCGTTACCCTGACTAGCGGGCTATACAATGAGCAGTTCTTC.

The chain recombines TRBV5-4 with TRBJ1-1; D is unresolved. V was cut by 4 bases and J by 0 bases, with 10 bases left in between. Germline V gives CDR1 SGHNT, CDR2 YYREEE (reference sequence). This CDR3 comprises 14 residues. CDR3 nucleotide sequence: TGTGCCAGCAGCCGAGGTGAAATGAACACTGAAGCTTTCTTT. Its protein is CASSRGEMNTEAFF. Full variable domain (missing parts from reference TRBV5-4 and TRBJ1-1): ETGVTQSPTHLIKTRGQQVTLRCSSQSGHNTVSWYQQALGQGPQFIFQYYREEENGRGNFPPRFSGLQFPNYSSELNVNALELDDSALYLCASSRGEMNTEAFFGQGTRLTVV.

In its sample, this clone was seen a few times. This rearrangement joins TRBV27 to TRBJ1-6; D might be TRBD1 (6 bases). Deletions cut 6 bases from V and 3 bases from J, with 12 bases between. There are 15 residues in the CDR3. Germline CDR1 and CDR2: MNHEY and SMNVEV (reference sequence). The CDR3 bases are TGTGCCAGCAGCTACGGGGACAACTATAATTCACCCCTCCACTTT. Protein product: CASSYGDNYNSPLHF.

This clone came up once. The chain combines TRBV20-1 with TRBJ1-2; no reliable D call. The CDR3 runs 15 residues. The germline V gene has CDR1 DFQATT and CDR2 SNEGSKA (reference sequence). The germline V and J ends were trimmed by 3 bases and 0 bases, with 14 bases remaining between them. The CDR3 DNA sequence: TGCAGTGCTAGTCCGTCCGCGGGAGCTAACTATGGCTACACCTTC. Translated, it gives CSASPSAGANYGYTF.

The rearrangement joins TRBV9 to TRBJ2-1, with D unresolved. The germline V gene encodes CDR1 SGDLS and CDR2 YYNGEE. The ends were cut back, 4 bases at V and 0 bases at J, with 11 bases in the middle. This CDR3 is 15 amino acids long. In DNA form, the CDR3 reads TGTGCCAGCAGCCACACCCCAAGCTCCTACAATGAGCAGTTCTTC. Translating it yields CASSHTPSSYNEQFF.

The chain is built from TRBV7-9 and TRBJ2-5; possibly TRBD1 for D (5 bases). The CDR3 spans 15 residues. Germline values: CDR1 SEHNR, CDR2 FQNEAQ (reference sequence). Trimming took 7 bases from V and 2 from J, leaving 17 bases between them. The chain's CDR3 is CASTYTGAKQETQYF. CDR3 nucleotide sequence: TGTGCCAGCACCTACACTGGGGCCAAACAAGAGACCCAGTACTTC.

The chain couples TRBV9 to TRBJ2-4; D perhaps matches TRBD1 (6 bases). The length of the CDR3 is 20 residues. Looked up from germline, CDR1 is SGDLS and CDR2 is YYNGEE. Deletions cut 3 bases from V and 2 bases from J, with 27 bases between. The CDR3 is CASSAHPSGDTPIPKNIQYF. Here the CDR3 DNA reads TGTGCCAGCAGCGCCCACCCCTCAGGGGACACACCTATTCCCAAAAACATTCAGTACTTC.

J is TRBJ2-1 and V is TRBV18; 8 positions agree with TRBD2. J gave up 9 bases and V 6 bases, and 16 bases lay outside the gene matches. Germline CDR1 and CDR2: KGHSH and LQKENI. The CDR3 is made up of 16 amino acids. The CDR3 protein is CASSPTSGGKYGEQFF. The CDR3 DNA reads TGTGCCAGCTCTCCTACTAGCGGCGGAAAATACGGTGAGCAGTTCTTC.

V gene TRBV10-2 combines with J gene TRBJ2-7; TRBD2 matches at 9 bases. CDR1 WSHSY and CDR2 SAAADI come from the germline V gene. The V gene end was trimmed by 8 bases and the J gene end by 0 bases; junction bases not matched to a gene: 26. The CDR3 is made up of 21 amino acids. As DNA, the CDR3 is TGCGCCAGCTGTGGCGGGGGGGGGTTCGGCAGGCCCGGGACAAGCTCCTACGAGCAGTACTTC. Translating it yields CASCGGGGFGRPGTSSYEQYF.

CDR3 coding DNA: TGTGCCAGCAGCCCATGGGGGGTTGCTACTGAGCAGTACTTC. Translation gives CASSPWGVATEQYF. V is TRBV13 and J is TRBJ2-7; the D gene is possibly TRBD2 (6 bases). Germline CDR1 PRHDT, CDR2 FYEKMQ (reference sequence). This CDR3 spans 14 amino acids. V lost 5 bases to trimming and J lost 7 bases, with 18 bases between them. Together with reference TRBV13 and TRBJ2-7, the CDR3 gives the full variable domain: AAGVIQSPRHLIKEKRETATLKCYPIPRHDTVYWYQQGPGQDPQFLISFYEKMQSDKGSIPDRFSAQQFSDYHSELNMSSLELGDSALYFCASSPWGVATEQYFGPGTRLTVT.

The chain combines TRBV18 with TRBJ2-2; 7 positions agree with TRBD2. The CDR3 consists of 15 residues. V trimming: 6 bases; J trimming: 0 bases; junction bases outside the gene matches: 4. Germline CDR1 and CDR2: KGHSH and LQKENI. The CDR3 region is CASSFRGANTGELFF. The CDR3 coding sequence is TGTGCCAGCTCCTTCCGGGGGGCGAACACCGGGGAGCTGTTTTTT.

This chain links TRBV10-3 with TRBJ2-1, with D possibly being TRBD2 (7 bases). The CDR3 runs to 16 residues. In germline, CDR1 is ENHRY, CDR2 SYGVKD. Trimming stripped 10 bases from V and 7 bases from J, with 26 bases between. The CDR3 loop reads CATAPRGRELGNEQFF. The CDR3 bases are TGTGCCACCGCACCACGGGGGCGGGAGCTAGGTAATGAGCAGTTCTTC.

The chain combines TRBV5-1 with TRBJ1-5; D remains unclear. V lost 6 bases to trimming and J lost 7 bases, with 14 bases between them. From germline, CDR1 is SGHRS and CDR2 YFSETQ. This CDR3 contains 13 residues. The CDR3 DNA reads TGCGCCAGCATCAGACCGGGAGCCCAGCCCCAGCATTTT. Protein sequence: CASIRPGAQPQHF.

V usage is TRBV11-2 and J usage is TRBJ2-2, with D perhaps matching TRBD1 (5 bases). The CDR3 spans 16 residues. The ends were cut back, 2 bases at V and 5 bases at J, with 15 bases in the middle. From germline, CDR1 is SGHAT and CDR2 FQNNGV. CDR3 amino acids: CASSLRAYKGTGELFF. CDR3 sequence (DNA): TGTGCCAGCAGCTTAAGAGCTTATAAGGGGACCGGGGAGCTGTTTTTT.

The rearrangement uses TRBV6-5 and TRBJ1-6, with D possibly matching TRBD1 (6 bases). CDR1 MNHEY and CDR2 SVGAGI come from the germline V gene. V was clipped by 8 bases and J by 0 bases, with 11 bases between them. CDR3 size: 15 residues. CDR3 DNA: TGTGCCAGCCGGGGGGCCCGCTCCTATAATTCACCCCTCCACTTT. Translation gives CASRGARSYNSPLHF.

The chain is built from TRBV5-6 and TRBJ2-2, with 8 bases identical to TRBD2. This CDR3 has 15 amino acids. V lost 6 bases to trimming and J lost 6 bases; unmatched junction nucleotides: 10. Germline loops: CDR1 SGHDT, CDR2 YYEEEE. The CDR3 sequence: CASTPRGGRPGELFF. The DNA of the CDR3 is TGTGCCAGCACCCCTCGGGGGGGCCGTCCCGGGGAGCTGTTTTTT.

This clone was seen more than once but under ten times. The chain joins TRBV12-3 or TRBV12-4 to TRBJ1-2; D ambiguous. The CDR3 is 13 residues long. V was shortened by 7 bases and J by 11 bases, with 20 bases between the two germline ends. CDR3 protein: CASTGPPSRRYTF. In DNA form, the CDR3 reads TGTGCCAGCACTGGACCGCCGTCCCGGAGGTACACCTTC.